The clone carrying this TCR beta chain appeared a few times. The identical CDR3 is also encoded by other nucleotide sequences in the sample. The repertoire was sequenced with immunoSEQ multiplex PCR; TCRdb's copy has only in-frame clones and lacks some. The table shows some 70,000 clones, with 70% to 80% occurring only once. The sample belongs to a study of PD-1 blockade in mismatch repair-deficient tumors. Study background: Patients had around 12 mismatch repair-deficient cancer types, all previously treated and progressing.

Every patient had mismatch repair deficiency by PCR or immunohistochemistry. A few pembrolizumab responders had their TCRs sequenced. This CDR3 contains 13 residues. Trimming took off 6 bases at V and 0 bases at J, with 8 bases between the two ends. Per the germline V gene, CDR1 is MNHNY and CDR2 is SVGAGI (reference sequence). The sequencing used peripheral blood, collected 2 weeks after starting pembrolizumab. The receptor comes from an adult with mismatch repair-deficient cancer. This chain connects TRBV6-6 to TRBJ1-2, with D hard to call. As DNA, the CDR3 is TGTGCCAGCAGGTCCACAGCTAACTATGGCTACACCTTC. Translation: CASRSTANYGYTF.